These 19 T cell receptor beta chains were all obtained from the same sample, sequenced in a study of cytomegalovirus exposure and HLA in healthy donors. The primer mix had 60 Vbeta and 13 Jbeta primers. The assay was immunoSEQ multiplex PCR, and TCRdb's table has in-frame clones only and misses some. The sample includes about 130,000 clones, approximately 80% of them seen just once. Sequenced sample: PBMCs. The source is a man aged 45-65 years in good health and CMV-seronegative.

J is TRBJ2-7 and V is TRBV6-5, with TRBD1 identical over 7 bases. Trimming at V came to 6 bases and at J to 2 bases, leaving 10 bases not matched to a gene. The CDR3 spans 15 residues. Germline CDR1 is MNHEY and CDR2 is SVGAGI. The CDR3 protein is CASSQTTGIPYEQYF. The CDR3 DNA follows: TGTGCCAGCAGCCAGACGACAGGGATCCCCTACGAGCAGTACTTC.

The chain couples TRBV29-1 to TRBJ2-1; 8 bases match TRBD1. Per germline, CDR1 SQVTM and CDR2 ANQGSEA. The CDR3 loop spans 14 amino acids. V lost 4 bases, J lost 6 bases, and 8 bases stayed unmatched. CDR3 loop: CSVVGQEHINEQFF. CDR3 DNA sequence: TGCAGCGTTGTGGGACAGGAGCATATCAATGAGCAGTTCTTC.

A remark on this clone: Sequence at one end of the junction differs from germline and may be a read error. The rearrangement uses TRBV5-1 and TRBJ2-4; a possible D gene is TRBD1 (5 bases). Germline V gene lookup returns CDR1 SGHRS and CDR2 YFSETQ. The CDR3 contains 13 residues. The CDR3 DNA follows: TGCGCCAGCAGCTTGCAGGGTTTTGGCATTCAGTGCTTC. Translated: CASSLQGFGIQCF.

This chain connects TRBV6-1 to TRBJ1-5, with a tentative D call TRBD1 (6 bases). Germline V gene data show CDR1 as MNHNS and CDR2 as SASEGT. The CDR3 is 13 amino acids. V lost 8 bases and J lost 4, with 12 bases in between. CDR3 sequence: CASGGQTNQPQHF. The CDR3 DNA follows: TGTGCCAGCGGCGGACAGACAAATCAGCCCCAGCATTTT.

The chain has TRBV7-2 and TRBJ1-2; tentative D call: TRBD1 (6 bases). CDR3 length equals 15 residues. From germline, CDR1 is SGHTA and CDR2 FQGNSA. V was pared by 5 bases and J by 4 bases, with 17 bases between. The DNA for the CDR3 is TGTGCCAGCAGCCTACAGGGTACATTCAGCTATGGCTACACCTTC. Protein product: CASSLQGTFSYGYTF.

V gene TRBV29-1 combines with J gene TRBJ1-2; D is possibly TRBD1 (6 bases). Trimming took 7 bases from V and 2 from J, leaving 11 bases between them. The germline gives CDR1 SQVTM, CDR2 ANQGSEA. The CDR3 runs to 12 residues. The CDR3 is CSGDNPNYGYTF. As DNA, the CDR3 is TGCAGCGGGGACAACCCCAACTATGGCTACACCTTC.

This rearrangement joins TRBV4-3 to TRBJ1-1; D remains ambiguous. There are 15 residues in the CDR3. Per the germline V gene, CDR1 is LGHNA and CDR2 is YSLEER. With 0 bases removed from V and 0 bases from J, the gap between germline ends came to 8 bases. CDR3: CASSQDPQVNTEAFF. CDR3 in DNA: TGCGCCAGCAGCCAAGATCCTCAGGTGAACACTGAAGCTTTCTTT.

V gene TRBV14 combines with J gene TRBJ1-1; D is ambiguous. Germline-derived CDR1 and CDR2 are SGHDN and FVKESK. This CDR3 region has 13 residues. V lost 0 bases, J lost 1 base, and 3 bases lay in between. In DNA, the CDR3 is TGTGCCAGCAGCCAAGATCGGAACACTGAAGCTTTCTTT. It yields the protein CASSQDRNTEAFF.

The V call is TRBV6-5, the J call TRBJ2-7, with 7 bases that match TRBD2. The CDR3 contains 15 residues. V gave up 0 bases and J gave up 5 bases; unmatched junction bases: 7. The germline CDR1 and CDR2 sequences are MNHEY and SVGAGI. CDR3 sequence (DNA): TGTGCCAGCAGTTACTCTTGGCGGGAGCGTGACGAGCAGTACTTC. Translating gives CASSYSWRERDEQYF.

This clone was recorded only once. The chain links TRBV18 to TRBJ2-3, with a possible D match to TRBD2 (6 bases). The ends were cut back, 6 bases at V and 4 bases at J, with 17 bases in the middle. CDR3 length: 15 residues. Germline CDR1 reads KGHSH; CDR2 reads LQKENI. CDR3 sequence reads: CASSPAGAGADTQYF. The CDR3 DNA reads as TGTGCCAGCTCTCCAGCGGGCGCTGGGGCAGATACGCAGTATTTT.

V gene TRBV7-8 combines with J gene TRBJ2-3; no firm D call. CDR3 length: 14 residues. Germline lookup yields CDR1 SGHVS and CDR2 FQNEAQ. V shed 1 base and J shed 0 bases, with 5 bases lying between them. The CDR3 sequence is CASSLGLSTDTQYF. CDR3 bases: TGTGCCAGCAGCTTAGGTTTAAGCACAGATACGCAGTATTTT. The complete variable domain, with remaining parts taken from reference TRBV7-8 and TRBJ2-3, reads GAGVSQSPRYKVAKRGQDVALRCDPISGHVSLFWYQQALGQGPEFLTYFQNEAQLDKSGLPSDRFFAERPEGSVSTLKIQRTQQEDSAVYLCASSLGLSTDTQYFGPGTRLTVL.

This rearrangement joins TRBV9 to TRBJ2-3; 8 positions agree with TRBD1. CDR3 size: 15 residues. The V gene end was trimmed by 1 base and the J gene end by 8 bases; junction bases not matched to a gene: 9. Germline assignment: CDR1 SGDLS and CDR2 YYNGEE. Here the CDR3 reads CASSVLDRESSTQYF. DNA of the CDR3: TGTGCCAGCAGCGTACTGGACAGGGAGTCAAGTACGCAGTATTTT. Looking up the rest from reference TRBV9 and TRBJ2-3 gives the full variable domain: DSGVTQTPKHLITATGQRVTLRCSPRSGDLSVYWYQQSLDQGLQFLIQYYNGEERAKGNILERFSAQQFPDLHSELNLSSLELGDSALYFCASSVLDRESSTQYFGPGTRLTVL.

V is TRBV15 and J is TRBJ2-7; TRBD2 is a possible D gene (6 bases). Germline assignment: CDR1 LNHNV and CDR2 YYDKDF (reference sequence). V lost 3 bases and J lost 0, with 9 bases in between. The CDR3 covers 14 residues. This CDR3 reads CATSSGGSSYEQYF. The DNA of the CDR3 is TGTGCCACCAGCAGCGGGGGAAGCTCCTACGAGCAGTACTTC.

This chain connects TRBV29-1 to TRBJ2-1; 7 bases are shared with TRBD2. J lost 9 bases, V lost 0 bases, and 14 bases had no gene match. CDR1 SQVTM and CDR2 ANQGSEA come from the germline V gene. The CDR3 is 16 residues long. The CDR3 region is CSVEDLGEGRKAEQFF. The CDR3 coding sequence is TGCAGCGTTGAAGATTTGGGGGAGGGCCGTAAAGCTGAGCAGTTCTTC.

Written as DNA, the CDR3 is TGCGCCAGCAGCATGGGAGGCCGCGGACTAGCGGGGGACAGCTCCTACAATGAGCAGTTCTTC. Its translation is CASSMGGRGLAGDSSYNEQFF. The chain is built from TRBV5-1 and TRBJ2-1; 13 positions match TRBD2. CDR3 length: 21 amino acids. CDR1 is SGHRS and CDR2 is YFSETQ in the germline V gene. J gave up 0 bases and V 4 bases, and 16 bases lay outside the gene matches.

This chain connects TRBV28 to TRBJ2-3, with TRBD2 matching over 8 bases. V trimming: 5 bases; J trimming: 2 bases; junction bases outside the gene matches: 9. This CDR3 is built from 16 residues. CDR1 MDHEN and CDR2 SYDVKM come from the germline V gene. The CDR3 DNA is TGTGCCAGCAGTCCTTTGGGCGGGAGGACCACAGATACGCAGTATTTT. Amino acid sequence: CASSPLGGRTTDTQYF.

The chain recombines TRBV2 with TRBJ2-3; D might be TRBD1 (6 bases). With 3 bases removed from V and 2 bases from J, the gap between germline ends came to 15 bases. Germline assignment: CDR1 SNHLY and CDR2 FYNNEI. The CDR3 has 16 amino acids. For the CDR3, the DNA is TGTGCCAGCAGTGATGACAGGATCCCATCCACAGATACGCAGTATTTT. Amino acid sequence: CASSDDRIPSTDTQYF. Supplemented by reference TRBV2 and TRBJ2-3, the full variable domain reads EPEVTQTPSHQVTQMGQEVILRCVPISNHLYFYWYRQILGQKVEFLVSFYNNEISEKSEIFDDQFSVERPDGSNFTLKIRSTKLEDSAMYFCASSDDRIPSTDTQYFGPGTRLTVL.

The rearrangement joins TRBV2 to TRBJ1-5; possibly TRBD1 for D (5 bases). Germline-derived CDR1 and CDR2 are SNHLY and FYNNEI. The CDR3 consists of 16 residues. V shed 7 bases and J shed 4 bases, with 20 bases lying between them. CDR3 region: CASNTGENLGNQPQHF. The CDR3 region has the DNA TGTGCCAGCAATACGGGGGAAAATTTAGGAAATCAGCCCCAGCATTTT.

The chain links TRBV7-9 to TRBJ1-1; maybe TRBD1 (6 bases). The CDR3 sequence is 14 residues long. Trimming left V 1 base short and J 5 bases short, with 11 bases between. Looked up from germline, CDR1 is SEHNR and CDR2 is FQNEAQ (reference sequence). CDR3 sequence reads: CASSLETGITEAFF. In DNA, the CDR3 is TGTGCCAGCAGCTTAGAAACAGGGATAACTGAAGCTTTCTTT.